This T cell receptor beta chain was sequenced in a study of OX40 agonist ivuxolimab in advanced cancers. Background on the study: The drug used for patients, ivuxolimab, was an agonistic anti-OX40 (CD134) antibody.

The method was immunoSEQ multiplex PCR; TCRdb's version includes in-frame clones alone and lacks a portion of them. Of more than 50,000 clones in the sample, almost 95% are singletons; the top ten hold roughly a fifth. General study results and limits: Expanded clones tended on average to be more numerous among CD8+ T cells than CD4+. The specificity for antigen of the expanded peripheral T cells was not determined.

A word on this clone: Its antigen is unidentified.

This receptor was identified in an adult with an advanced solid tumor such as melanoma, head and neck, liver or kidney cancer. The sequencing here drew on CD4+ or CD8+ T cells sorted from blood, taken in a trial of the OX40 agonist ivuxolimab.

CDR3 amino acids: CASSEGSTDTQYF. CDR3 bases: TGTGCCAGCAGTGAGGGAAGCACAGATACGCAGTATTTT. The rearrangement uses TRBV6-4 and TRBJ2-3; the D is unclear. CDR3 length: 13 residues. V was shortened by 3 bases and J by 0 bases, with 4 bases between the two germline ends. Germline loops: CDR1 MRHNA, CDR2 SNTAGT.